This T cell receptor (beta chain) derives from a study of OX40 agonist ivuxolimab in advanced cancers. Study outcomes and limitations: Several nonresponders also turned out to have low normalized T-cell clonal expansion.

CDR3 size: 15 residues. V lost 1 base and J lost 0, with 10 bases in between. Germline-derived CDR1 and CDR2 are LNHDA and SQIVND (reference sequence). The repertoire was sequenced with immunoSEQ multiplex PCR; TCRdb's copy has only in-frame clones and lacks some. The sample holds more than 75,000 clones, around 84% seen once. This clone was seen a single time. The antigen is unknown. The material sequenced was CD4+ or CD8+ T cells sorted from blood, taken in a trial of the OX40 agonist ivuxolimab. This receptor was obtained from an adult with an advanced solid tumor such as melanoma, head and neck, liver or kidney cancer. The chain has TRBV19 and TRBJ2-7; possibly TRBD1 for D (6 bases). Here the CDR3 DNA reads TGTGCCAGTAGTATAGCGGACAGTCGCTCCTACGAGCAGTACTTC. This codes for CASSIADSRSYEQYF.